The next 22 T cell receptor beta chains were all read from a single sample in a study of technical replicates of blood from a few donors. Profiling relied on immunoSEQ multiplex PCR, and the TCRdb table lists in-frame clones only, not all of them. The data contain about 81,000 clones, approximately 94% of them seen just once; the ten biggest clones take up 0.36%. Material: T cells isolated from PBMCs. The receptors shown here come from a human donor in good health.

About this clone itself: At one end the junction does not follow the germline gene, possibly because of a read error. The chain carries TRBV7-7 and TRBJ2-2, with a tentative D call TRBD1 (5 bases). This CDR3 is built from 15 residues. Germline V gene data show CDR1 as SSHAT and CDR2 as FNYEAQ (reference sequence). Here the CDR3 reads CASSVRQGNTGELFF. CDR3 DNA: TGTGCTAGCAGCGTACGTCAGGGGAACACCGGGGAGCTGTTTTTT.

The chain has TRBV7-2 and TRBJ2-7, with a tentative D call TRBD1 (5 bases). V dropped 0 bases and J dropped 1 base, with 10 bases sitting between them. The CDR3 totals 15 residues. Germline assignment: CDR1 SGHTA and CDR2 FQGNSA. The CDR3 DNA reads TGTGCCAGCAGCTTAGCTGGACAACGATCCTACGAGCAGTACTTC. It translates to CASSLAGQRSYEQYF.

The chain has TRBV9 and TRBJ2-2; 8 bases are a match to TRBD2. This CDR3 comprises 18 residues. In germline, CDR1 is SGDLS, CDR2 YYNGEE. The junction had 12 bases not matched to a gene; V was cut back by 0 bases and J by 5 bases. The CDR3 bases are TGTGCCAGCAGCGTAGGTGACGGTAGCGGGAAAGAGACCGGGGAGCTGTTTTTT. Protein sequence: CASSVGDGSGKETGELFF.

The CDR3 here is CASSYPLRGSYNEQFF. DNA for the CDR3: TGTGCCAGCAGCTACCCCCTGAGGGGGTCCTACAATGAGCAGTTCTTC. The V and J genes are TRBV11-2 and TRBJ2-1; tentative D call: TRBD1 (6 bases). The CDR3 consists of 16 residues. Germline V lookup: CDR1 SGHAT, CDR2 FQNNGV. V gave up 4 bases and J gave up 1 base, with 14 bases separating them.

The chain couples TRBV9 to TRBJ2-2; 9 bases agree with TRBD1. CDR3 length equals 15 residues. Trimming took 0 bases from V and 6 from J; bases not matched to a gene: 3. Per germline, CDR1 SGDLS and CDR2 YYNGEE. CDR3 sequence: CASSVAQGAPGELFF. The CDR3 bases are TGTGCCAGCAGCGTAGCACAGGGGGCCCCCGGGGAGCTGTTTTTT. Based on the CDR3 plus reference TRBV9 and TRBJ2-2, the full variable domain is DSGVTQTPKHLITATGQRVTLRCSPRSGDLSVYWYQQSLDQGLQFLIQYYNGEERAKGNILERFSAQQFPDLHSELNLSSLELGDSALYFCASSVAQGAPGELFFGEGSRLTVL.

The gene calls are TRBV7-9 and TRBJ1-2; no definite D call. Trimming pared 1 base from V and 4 bases from J, leaving 13 bases between. The CDR3 is made up of 15 amino acids. Per the germline V gene, CDR1 is SEHNR and CDR2 is FQNEAQ (reference sequence). The CDR3 DNA follows: TGTGCCAGCAGCTTAGGGCGGGCCGGTAGCTATGGCTACACCTTC. Translating gives CASSLGRAGSYGYTF.

The chain uses TRBV23-1 and TRBJ2-3; unclear D gene. TRBV23-1 is an ORF, and what it does is uncertain. Trimming cost V 2 bases and J 6 bases, with 9 bases left between them. This CDR3 is built from 13 residues. In DNA form, the CDR3 reads TGCGCCAGCAGTCAACTTTTTGAGGATACGCAGTATTTT. Translated, it gives CASSQLFEDTQYF.

The chain is built from TRBV29-1 and TRBJ1-5; TRBD1 agrees at 10 bases. This CDR3 is 14 amino acids long. CDR1 is SQVTM and CDR2 is ANQGSEA in the germline V gene. The J segment lost 0 bases and the V segment lost 6 bases, leaving 2 bases of the junction unmatched. The CDR3 reads CSVWTGGSNQPQHF. CDR3 in DNA: TGCAGCGTGTGGACAGGGGGTAGCAATCAGCCCCAGCATTTT.

The chain couples TRBV10-3 to TRBJ2-7, with 8 bases lining up with TRBD2. CDR1 ENHRY and CDR2 SYGVKD come from the germline V gene. V was pared by 4 bases and J by 1 base, with 3 bases of the junction left unmatched. This CDR3 contains 14 residues. CDR3 sequence (DNA): TGTGCCATCAGTGGAAGCGGGAGATCCTACGAGCAGTACTTC. This translates into CAISGSGRSYEQYF.

The rearrangement uses TRBV7-9 and TRBJ2-7; D might be TRBD1 (5 bases). This CDR3 spans 14 amino acids. V dropped 3 bases and J dropped 2 bases, with 11 bases sitting between them. Germline CDR1 SEHNR, CDR2 FQNEAQ (reference sequence). The CDR3 here is CASSFNRYPYEQYF. CDR3 coding DNA: TGTGCCAGCAGCTTCAACAGGTACCCCTACGAGCAGTACTTC.

The V call is TRBV6-6, the J call TRBJ1-1; no clear D gene. The CDR3 has 15 amino acids. Germline V lookup: CDR1 MNHNY, CDR2 SVGAGI (reference sequence). The ends were cut back, 2 bases at V and 8 bases at J, with 18 bases in the middle. DNA for the CDR3: TGTGCCAGCAGTTACCCCATCCTTCCAGCGGACGAAGCTTTCTTT. Translating it yields CASSYPILPADEAFF.

This clone was detected once. Other nucleotide sequences in the sample specify the same CDR3. This sequence joins TRBV30 and TRBJ1-3, with a weak D call TRBD1 (5 bases). Germline values: CDR1 GTSNPN, CDR2 SVGIG (reference sequence). The CDR3 consists of 13 residues. V lost 2 bases and J 4 bases, leaving 9 bases between the germline ends. This chain's CDR3 is CAWSIGEGNTIYF. The CDR3 bases are TGTGCCTGGAGTATAGGGGAAGGAAACACCATATATTTT.

The gene calls are TRBV27 and TRBJ2-7; 9 positions agree with TRBD1. J was trimmed by 1 base and V by 5 bases; bases with no gene match: 12. The CDR3 covers 17 residues. Looked up from germline, CDR1 is MNHEY and CDR2 is SMNVEV (reference sequence). The CDR3 nucleotides are TGTGCCAGCAGTATGAGCCCCGGGACAGGGACTTCCTACGAGCAGTACTTC. Its translation is CASSMSPGTGTSYEQYF.

The chain employs TRBV6-5 and TRBJ1-4; maybe TRBD1 (6 bases). The V gene's germline CDR1 is MNHEY and CDR2 SVGAGI. V lost 2 bases, J lost 10 bases, and 8 bases lay in between. The CDR3 spans 12 residues. The CDR3 bases are TGTGCCAGCAGTTACGAGACAGGAAAACTGTTTTTT. This sequence encodes CASSYETGKLFF.

The rearrangement uses TRBV7-3 and TRBJ2-1, with 9 bases matching TRBD2. This CDR3 has 15 residues. Per germline, CDR1 SGHTA and CDR2 FQGTGA. J was trimmed by 6 bases and V by 5 bases; bases with no gene match: 8. DNA for the CDR3: TGTGCCAGCAGCCGTCCGGGACTAGCCTTCAATGAGCAGTTCTTC. Translation gives CASSRPGLAFNEQFF.

The chain is built from TRBV5-4 and TRBJ2-3; TRBD1 matches 9 bases. CDR1 and CDR2 from the germline V gene are SGHNT and YYREEE (reference sequence). V lost 0 bases, J lost 5 bases, and 1 base stayed unmatched. The CDR3 covers 14 residues. Here the CDR3 DNA reads TGTGCCAGCAGCTTGGACAGGGGGCAAGATACGCAGTATTTT. It translates to CASSLDRGQDTQYF.

The CDR3 DNA is TGTGCCAGCAGCCCTGACAGGGCCCACGAGCAGTACTTC. Translated: CASSPDRAHEQYF. V is TRBV5-4 and J is TRBJ2-7; 7 positions match TRBD1. Per the germline V gene, CDR1 is SGHNT and CDR2 is YYREEE (reference sequence). This CDR3 has 13 residues. Trimming at V came to 4 bases and at J to 5 bases, leaving 6 bases not matched to a gene.

The chain joins TRBV27 to TRBJ2-3, with 12 bases identical to TRBD2. CDR3 size: 19 residues. Germline V gene sequence: CDR1 MNHEY, CDR2 SMNVEV (reference sequence). V lost 5 bases, J lost 0 bases, and 12 bases stayed unmatched. CDR3 DNA: TGTGCCAGCAGTACTACACTAGCGGGAGGCTTCGACAGCACAGATACGCAGTATTTT. Residues: CASSTTLAGGFDSTDTQYF.

In its sample, this clone was seen once. The chain has TRBV28 and TRBJ2-5; D unresolved. Trimming left V 4 bases short and J 0 bases short, with 9 bases between. CDR1 MDHEN and CDR2 SYDVKM come from the germline V gene. The CDR3 spans 14 residues. The CDR3 DNA sequence: TGTGCCAGCAGTTCCCCCTTGTACCAAGAGACCCAGTACTTC. This codes for CASSSPLYQETQYF. Full variable domain (missing parts from reference TRBV28 and TRBJ2-5): DVKVTQSSRYLVKRTGEKVFLECVQDMDHENMFWYRQDPGLGLRLIYFSYDVKMKEKGDIPEGYSVSREKKERFSLILESASTNQTSMYLCASSSPLYQETQYFGPGTRLLVL.

This rearrangement joins TRBV10-1 to TRBJ2-7; D remains ambiguous. The CDR3 runs to 13 residues. Looked up from germline, CDR1 is WNHNN and CDR2 is SYGVQD (reference sequence). V lost 4 bases, J lost 2 bases, and 9 bases lay in between. The CDR3 DNA is TGCGCCAGCAGTGGGAACAGACCCTACGAGCAGTACTTC. The encoded protein is CASSGNRPYEQYF.

The chain uses TRBV6-1 and TRBJ1-1; 8 nucleotides align to TRBD1. This CDR3 has 12 amino acids. CDR1 MNHNS and CDR2 SASEGT come from the germline V gene. The V and J ends lost 5 bases and 8 bases, in that order; junction bases with no gene match: 4. CDR3 protein: CASSWDRNEAFF. For the CDR3, the DNA is TGTGCCAGCAGTTGGGACAGGAACGAAGCTTTCTTT.

This sequence joins TRBV9 and TRBJ1-4; TRBD1 is a possible D gene (6 bases). This CDR3 is built from 16 residues. The germline CDR1 and CDR2 sequences are SGDLS and YYNGEE. Trimming stripped 0 bases from V and 5 bases from J, with 14 bases between. This chain's CDR3 is CASSVGYTGWNEKLFF. The CDR3 coding sequence is TGTGCCAGCAGCGTAGGGTATACAGGGTGGAATGAAAAACTGTTTTTT.